The 5 T cell receptor beta chains reported below all come from one sample, sequenced in a study of blood T cell repertoires in COVID-19. Profiling relied on immunoSEQ multiplex PCR, and the TCRdb table lists in-frame clones only, not all of them. Of 100,000 to 150,000 clones in the sample, roughly 89% were seen once. Sequenced: PBMCs or T cells enriched from blood (not recorded which). The receptors here all came from a woman in her thirties who had recovered from COVID-19.

The chain carries TRBV28 and TRBJ1-5, with a tentative D call TRBD1 (6 bases). V was trimmed by 4 bases and J by 2 bases, leaving 15 bases between them. The CDR3 totals 16 residues. Looked up from germline, CDR1 is MDHEN and CDR2 is SYDVKM. DNA of the CDR3: TGTGCCAGCAGTTCAATACAGGGTTGGGGCAATCAGCCCCAGCATTTT. It translates to CASSSIQGWGNQPQHF.

This chain links TRBV7-9 with TRBJ2-7; 13 bases fit TRBD2. V trimming: 3 bases; J trimming: 5 bases; junction bases outside the gene matches: 4. This CDR3 spans 15 amino acids. Germline V gene sequence: CDR1 SEHNR, CDR2 FQNEAQ (reference sequence). CDR3 sequence reads: CASSFPTSGRDEQYF. DNA for the CDR3: TGTGCCAGCAGCTTTCCCACTAGCGGGAGGGACGAGCAGTACTTC.

The chain's CDR3 is CASSITARGGNTEAFF. The DNA for the CDR3 is TGTGCCAGCAGCATAACGGCCAGGGGCGGGAACACTGAAGCTTTCTTT. The chain joins TRBV7-2 to TRBJ1-1; TRBD1 is a possible D gene (6 bases). The V end was cut by 5 bases, the J end by 1 base, with 17 bases between. Germline assignment: CDR1 SGHTA and CDR2 FQGNSA. The CDR3 contains 16 residues.

The V and J genes are TRBV28 and TRBJ1-1, with 8 bases aligning to TRBD1. Unmatched junction bases numbered 16, after V lost 5 bases and J lost 5 bases. CDR3 size: 17 residues. Germline V CDR1 and CDR2: MDHEN, SYDVKM. CDR3 nucleotide sequence: TGTGCCAGCAGTGTAGTCGGCAGGGGGCTGGGTGGGACTGAAGCTTTCTTT. Its translation: CASSVVGRGLGGTEAFF.

The chain couples TRBV7-8 to TRBJ2-3; 7 bases are shared with TRBD2. This CDR3 has 16 amino acids. Germline CDR1 is SGHVS and CDR2 is FQNEAQ. V trimming: 1 base; J trimming: 3 bases; junction bases outside the gene matches: 7. The CDR3 protein is CASSLGGRARTDTQYF. The CDR3 region has the DNA TGTGCCAGCAGCTTAGGGGGGAGGGCGAGAACAGATACGCAGTATTTT.